The clone carrying this TCR beta chain was seen at least ten times. Its antigen remains unidentified. The germline V gene encodes CDR1 MDHEN and CDR2 SYDVKM. The CDR3 is 16 amino acids. V was clipped by 5 bases and J by 2 bases, with 18 bases between them. Unique molecular identifiers were affixed to discrete cDNA molecules within the library. As handled by the study authors: From approximately 25,000 to 650,000 TCRs were found per sample, with a median of about 100,000. TCRdb processed the 5' RACE reads anew with MiXCR; each CDR3 protein has one entry. Clone size and V and J calls follow TCRdb, not the original study. The repertoire holds about 140,000 distinct CDR3 sequences, with about 4.3% as singletons. The data originate from a study of human T cells and chemical hapten exposure. Study-wide background: Variation in per-sample TCR yields came mainly from small pooled library volume differences. Study-level points and caveats: Counts of TCRs above 1 in 1000 frequency stayed unchanged with DPC sensitization.

It was from unfractionated whole blood that total RNA was extracted. This TCR was sampled from a female donor in good health. The V gene is TRBV28, the J gene TRBJ1-2; D remains ambiguous. In nucleotides, the CDR3 is TGTGCCAGCAGTCAGAGGACGGTGACCATAAACTATGGCTACACCTTC. Encoded protein: CASSQRTVTINYGYTF.